This is a list of T cell receptor beta chains from one sample in a study of cytomegalovirus exposure and HLA in healthy donors. The protocol was immunoSEQ multiplex PCR, while the TCRdb copy is restricted to in-frame clones and leaves out a portion. Seen here are hundreds of thousands of clones, about four fifths observed once, and the top ten hold approximately 6%. Sequencing used PBMCs. Receptor source: a man aged 35 to 55 in good health and CMV-seropositive. Each CDR3 is given with its conserved first and last residue.

J gene: TRBJ2-3; V gene: TRBV25-1; CDR3 protein: CASSDGVAGGRLTDTQYF
J gene: TRBJ2-1; V gene: TRBV29-1; CDR3 protein: CSVEFAGQAYNEQFF
J gene: TRBJ1-2; V gene: TRBV7-8; CDR3 protein: CASSSDGGHNYGYTF
J gene: TRBJ2-1; V gene: TRBV9; CDR3 protein: CASSVAVSGSYEQFF
J gene: TRBJ2-7; V gene: TRBV10-1; CDR3 protein: CASSRGSAEQYF
J gene: TRBJ2-7; V gene: TRBV4-2; CDR3 protein: CASSQDNPGSGEQYF
J gene: TRBJ2-5; V gene: TRBV15; CDR3 protein: CATSRDSPRETQYF
J gene: TRBJ2-7; V gene: TRBV29-1; CDR3 protein: CSVVAGLYEQYF
J gene: TRBJ1-4; V gene: TRBV11-3; CDR3 protein: CASSVGQLRGELFF
J gene: TRBJ1-5; V gene: TRBV2; CDR3 protein: CASGPNRGVGQPQHF
J gene: TRBJ2-5; V gene: TRBV18; CDR3 protein: CASSSAGLAGGETQYF
J gene: TRBJ1-1; V gene: TRBV11-1; CDR3 protein: CASSPRWEGLNTEAFF
J gene: TRBJ2-7; V gene: TRBV6-1; CDR3 protein: CASSDRGAGASYEQYF
J gene: TRBJ1-1; V gene: TRBV2; CDR3 protein: CASSGTGKGVTEAFF
J gene: TRBJ1-1; V gene: TRBV27; CDR3 protein: CASSLSAGNTEAFF
J gene: TRBJ2-7; V gene: TRBV4-1; CDR3 protein: CASSQVTALWGLEQYF
J gene: TRBJ2-5; V gene: TRBV27; CDR3 protein: CATSGREETQYF
J gene: TRBJ1-2; V gene: TRBV19; CDR3 protein: CASSFNYGYTF
J gene: TRBJ1-5; V gene: TRBV7-9; CDR3 protein: CASSGPGQLNQPQHF
J gene: TRBJ2-2; V gene: TRBV10-3; CDR3 protein: CAISDRVPTGELFF
J gene: TRBJ2-3; V gene: TRBV2; CDR3 protein: CASSGRLASGTDTQYF
J gene: TRBJ2-1; V gene: TRBV5-1; CDR3 protein: CASSLDPSGRPYNEQFF
J gene: TRBJ1-2; V gene: TRBV29-1; CDR3 protein: CSVERQPSRGYTF
J gene: TRBJ1-1; V gene: TRBV25-1; CDR3 protein: CASSQSGGRGTEAFF
J gene: TRBJ2-1; V gene: TRBV2; CDR3 protein: CASSALAGEVNEQFF
J gene: TRBJ1-1; V gene: TRBV11-3; CDR3 protein: CASSPGQDTEAFF
J gene: TRBJ2-3; V gene: TRBV11-2; CDR3 protein: CASSRQGPSTDTQYF
J gene: TRBJ1-1; V gene: TRBV27; CDR3 protein: CASSDRANTEAFF
J gene: TRBJ2-2; V gene: TRBV30; CDR3 protein: CAWPGIAGELFF
J gene: TRBJ2-7; V gene: TRBV29-1; CDR3 protein: CSVALRRGSYEQYF
J gene: TRBJ2-1; V gene: TRBV5-1; CDR3 protein: CASSSDQRGYNEQFF
J gene: TRBJ2-6; V gene: TRBV5-1; CDR3 protein: CASSQTGSGANVLTF
J gene: TRBJ1-1; V gene: TRBV29-1; CDR3 protein: CSVTRLGRTEAFF
J gene: TRBJ2-5; V gene: TRBV7-7; CDR3 protein: CASSPVGVTQETQYF
J gene: TRBJ2-3; V gene: TRBV9; CDR3 protein: CASSVSLFSTDTQYF
J gene: TRBJ1-1; V gene: TRBV11-1; CDR3 protein: CASSWDRSVSTEAFF